This entry concerns a single TCR beta chain. The sample originates from a study of blood T cell repertoires in COVID-19. The overall study: COVID-19 samples collected from the United States, Italy and Spain covered acute and convalescent phases. Sources were T cells, B-cell-depleted T cells, or PBMCs; the material itself was cDNA or gDNA.

Assay: immunoSEQ multiplex PCR; the TCRdb copy retains only in-frame clones and omits some. This table has under 250,000 clones, roughly 85% appearing once. V trimming: 7 bases; J trimming: 9 bases; junction bases outside the gene matches: 15. The germline V gene encodes CDR1 LNHDA and CDR2 SQIVND (reference sequence). This CDR3 has 16 amino acids. This sequence was found in a woman between 50 and 59 years old with acute COVID-19. Sequenced material: PBMCs or T cells enriched from blood (not recorded which). The chain has TRBV19 and TRBJ2-1, with 10 bases fitting TRBD1. In DNA form, the CDR3 reads TGTGCCAGTACCCCCTTGGGGGACAGGGGACTGGGTGAGCAGTTCTTC. It yields the protein CASTPLGDRGLGEQFF.